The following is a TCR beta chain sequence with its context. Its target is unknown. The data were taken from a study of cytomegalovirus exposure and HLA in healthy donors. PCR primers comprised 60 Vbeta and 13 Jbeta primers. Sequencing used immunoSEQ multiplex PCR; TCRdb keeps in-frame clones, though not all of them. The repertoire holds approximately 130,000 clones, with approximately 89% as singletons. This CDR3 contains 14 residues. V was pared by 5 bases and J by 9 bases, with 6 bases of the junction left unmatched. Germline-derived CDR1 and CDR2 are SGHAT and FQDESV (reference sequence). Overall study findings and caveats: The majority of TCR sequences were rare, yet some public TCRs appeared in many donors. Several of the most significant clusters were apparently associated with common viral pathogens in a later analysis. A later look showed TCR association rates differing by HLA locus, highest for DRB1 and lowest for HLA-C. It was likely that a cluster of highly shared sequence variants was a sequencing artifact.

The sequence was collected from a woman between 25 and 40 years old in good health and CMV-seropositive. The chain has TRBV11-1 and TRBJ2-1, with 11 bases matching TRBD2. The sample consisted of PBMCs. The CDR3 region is CASSDSGGATEQFF. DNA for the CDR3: TGTGCCAGCAGCGATAGCGGGGGGGCAACTGAGCAGTTCTTC.